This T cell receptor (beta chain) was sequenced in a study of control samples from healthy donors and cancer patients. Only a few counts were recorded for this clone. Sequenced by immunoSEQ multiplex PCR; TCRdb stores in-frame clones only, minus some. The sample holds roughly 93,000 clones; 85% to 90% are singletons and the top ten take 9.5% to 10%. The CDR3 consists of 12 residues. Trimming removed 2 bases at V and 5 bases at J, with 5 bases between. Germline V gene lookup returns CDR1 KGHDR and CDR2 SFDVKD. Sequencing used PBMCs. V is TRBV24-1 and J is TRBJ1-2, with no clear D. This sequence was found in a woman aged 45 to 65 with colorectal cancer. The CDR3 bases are TGTGCCACCAGTGATTACAGTTATGGCTACACCTTC. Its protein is CATSDYSYGYTF.